These 13 T cell receptor beta chains came from one sample sequenced in a study of yellow fever vaccine responses in identical twins. From the RT-PCR reads, TCRdb called clonotypes with MiXCR, one entry per CDR3 protein. The table has about 2,200 distinct CDR3 sequences, about 8% seen once. Sequencing was performed on T cells from blood (PBMCs), unsorted or a sorted subset (not recorded which), taken around 23 months after vaccination. The receptor source for this set is a woman under 30 who received the yellow fever vaccine.

V gene TRBV7-9 combines with J gene TRBJ1-4; D is unresolved. V was cut by 4 bases and J by 8 bases, with 17 bases left in between. The length of the CDR3 is 15 residues. CDR1 and CDR2 from the germline V gene are SEHNR and FQNEAQ (reference sequence). The CDR3 region has the DNA TGTGCCAGCAGCTCAGATAGGGCCAATGGGGAAAAACTGTTTTTT. Residues: CASSSDRANGEKLFF.

The chain links TRBV14 to TRBJ2-7; D is unresolved. This CDR3 is built from 16 residues. Germline V CDR1 and CDR2: SGHDN, FVKESK. Trimming took 2 bases from V and 2 from J, leaving 16 bases between them. The CDR3 spells CASSQYAAKETYEQYF. CDR3 coding DNA: TGTGCCAGCAGCCAATATGCGGCTAAGGAGACCTACGAGCAGTACTTC.

This clonotype was recorded a few times. This chain links TRBV11-2 with TRBJ2-7, with D hard to call. V gave up 1 base and J gave up 4 bases, with 8 bases separating them. This CDR3 is built from 13 residues. Germline assignment: CDR1 SGHAT and CDR2 FQNNGV. CDR3 protein: CASSLGSQYEQYF. The CDR3 DNA is TGTGCCAGCAGCTTAGGGTCCCAATACGAGCAGTACTTC.

This clonotype was recorded a few times. The gene calls are TRBV2 and TRBJ2-1, with 7 bases identical to TRBD2. Losses at the gene ends were 1 base for V and 8 bases for J; bases not matched to a gene: 2. CDR1 is SNHLY, CDR2 FYNNEI, per germline. The CDR3 totals 13 residues. CDR3 in DNA: TGTGCCAGCAGTGAAGGGGGGGGTTATGAGCAGTTCTTC. It is translated as CASSEGGGYEQFF. Together with reference TRBV2 and TRBJ2-1, the CDR3 gives the full variable domain: EPEVTQTPSHQVTQMGQEVILRCVPISNHLYFYWYRQILGQKVEFLVSFYNNEISEKSEIFDDQFSVERPDGSNFTLKIRSTKLEDSAMYFCASSEGGGYEQFFGPGTRLTVL.

The CDR3 here is CASRGLGYNQPQHF. The CDR3 bases are TGTGCCAGCAGGGGTTTAGGTTACAATCAGCCCCAGCATTTT. The chain employs TRBV6-1 and TRBJ1-5; the D is unclear. Between the trimmed V and J ends, which lost 6 bases and 3 bases, there was a span of 12 bases. This CDR3 comprises 14 residues. The V gene's germline CDR1 is MNHNS and CDR2 SASEGT.

This clonotype was detected a few times. The CDR3 loop is CASSRRQGDYEQYF. The CDR3 DNA follows: TGCGCCAGCAGCCGCAGACAGGGAGATTACGAGCAGTACTTC. This chain uses TRBV4-3 with TRBJ2-7; TRBD1 matches at 7 bases. The CDR3 length is 14 residues. Germline CDR1 is LGHNA and CDR2 is YSLEER. The V and J ends lost 4 bases and 4 bases, in that order; junction bases with no gene match: 7.

By frequency in the sample, this clonotype is large. The chain employs TRBV6-5 and TRBJ1-1; D remains ambiguous. The CDR3 consists of 13 residues. Germline values: CDR1 MNHEY, CDR2 SVGAGI. Trimming took off 2 bases at V and 1 base at J, with 5 bases between the two ends. This CDR3 reads CASSYPPNTEAFF. The CDR3 nucleotides are TGTGCCAGCAGTTACCCCCCGAACACTGAAGCTTTCTTT.

J is TRBJ2-7 and V is TRBV29-1, with 9 bases that match TRBD1. Germline lookup yields CDR1 SQVTM and CDR2 ANQGSEA. The V and J ends lost 1 base and 2 bases, in that order; junction bases with no gene match: 6. The CDR3 sequence is 15 residues long. The CDR3 sequence is CSVEVRDRAPYEQYF. The CDR3 bases are TGCAGCGTTGAAGTCCGGGACAGGGCCCCCTACGAGCAGTACTTC.

This sequence joins TRBV5-1 and TRBJ2-5; possible D gene TRBD2, 6 bases. Deletions cut 3 bases from V and 1 base from J, with 13 bases between. Per germline, CDR1 SGHRS and CDR2 YFSETQ. The CDR3 contains 15 residues. CDR3 coding DNA: TGCGCCAGCAGCTCGACTAGTTATCCCCAAGAGACCCAGTACTTC. Translated, it gives CASSSTSYPQETQYF.

Sample share makes this clonotype large (0.1 to 1%). This chain connects TRBV20-1 to TRBJ2-2; D ambiguous. V lost 5 bases and J 4 bases, leaving 14 bases between the germline ends. The germline gives CDR1 DFQATT, CDR2 SNEGSKA (reference sequence). The CDR3 loop spans 14 amino acids. CDR3 in DNA: TGCAGTGCTTCTCTTGCGTCGGGCACCGGGGAGCTGTTTTTT. It is translated as CSASLASGTGELFF.

The V and J genes are TRBV11-1 and TRBJ2-1; either TRBD1 or TRBD2 may supply D (5 bases each). The CDR3 has 12 amino acids. Deletions cut 5 bases from V and 10 bases from J, with 12 bases between. Germline V gene sequence: CDR1 SGHAT, CDR2 FQDESV (reference sequence). The chain's CDR3 is CASSNDGAEQFF. The CDR3 DNA follows: TGTGCCAGCAGCAACGACGGGGCAGAGCAGTTCTTC.

This clonotype is medium-sized in the sample. The V gene is TRBV15, the J gene TRBJ1-2, with D possibly matching TRBD1 (6 bases). Germline loops: CDR1 LNHNV, CDR2 YYDKDF (reference sequence). The CDR3 sequence is 15 residues long. Trimming stripped 3 bases from V and 4 bases from J, with 15 bases between. DNA for the CDR3: TGTGCCACCAGCAGCCCTCTTCGGGGGCCCTATGGCTACACCTTC. Protein: CATSSPLRGPYGYTF.

By sample fraction, this clonotype is medium-sized. The J gene is TRBJ2-7, the V gene TRBV11-3; tentative D call: TRBD1 (5 bases). This CDR3 has 13 amino acids. Germline V gives CDR1 SGHNT, CDR2 YENEEA. With 3 bases removed from V and 3 bases from J, the gap between germline ends came to 9 bases. CDR3 residues: CASSLAGFYEQYF. CDR3 bases: TGTGCCAGCAGCTTGGCAGGGTTCTACGAGCAGTACTTC.